Below, 15 T cell receptor beta chains from the same sample are listed, as sequenced in a study of T-cell reconstitution after alpha-beta-depleted transplantation in children. Preparation of the TCRbeta library was carried out with unique molecular identifiers. TCRdb redid the calling of the PCR reads with MiXCR, one entry per CDR3 protein. The table has about 580,000 distinct CDR3 sequences, more than 20% seen once; the top ten hold just over 35%. Sequencing used PBMCs, obtained before TCRalphabeta/CD19-depleted stem cell transplant. The receptors shown here come from a boy younger than two with Wiskott-Aldrich syndrome, due to receive a stem cell transplant.

This chain links TRBV10-3 with TRBJ2-2; 10 nucleotides line up with TRBD1. The length of the CDR3 is 16 residues. V lost 0 bases, J lost 3 bases, and 1 base stayed unmatched. Germline V gives CDR1 ENHRY, CDR2 SYGVKD. CDR3 nucleotide sequence: TGTGCCATCAGTGAGTCAGGGACAGGGGACACCGGGGAGCTGTTTTTT. It yields the protein CAISESGTGDTGELFF.

This clonotype was detected only a few times. This sequence joins TRBV5-1 and TRBJ2-1; no reliable D call. Trimming stripped 0 bases from V and 7 bases from J, with 14 bases between. The CDR3 consists of 15 residues. Germline lookup yields CDR1 SGHRS and CDR2 YFSETQ. CDR3 amino acids: CASSLGDLVPNEQFF. The CDR3 DNA reads as TGCGCCAGCAGCTTGGGAGACCTGGTTCCTAATGAGCAGTTCTTC.

The J gene is TRBJ2-5, the V gene TRBV9; D is possibly TRBD1 (5 bases). V was shortened by 0 bases and J by 3 bases, with 9 bases between the two germline ends. Germline loops: CDR1 SGDLS, CDR2 YYNGEE. This CDR3 comprises 14 residues. CDR3 sequence reads: CASSVGQGKETQYF. The CDR3 region has the DNA TGTGCCAGCAGCGTAGGTCAGGGAAAAGAGACCCAGTACTTC.

The J gene is TRBJ1-2, the V gene TRBV12-3 or TRBV12-4, with D possibly matching TRBD1 (5 bases). V was pared by 0 bases and J by 8 bases, with 10 bases between. The CDR3 runs 13 residues. CDR3 nucleotides: TGTGCCAGCAGTTTAGCGCGGGGGGTAGGCTACACCTTC. It translates to CASSLARGVGYTF.

V is TRBV10-3 and J is TRBJ2-2; 11 bases line up with TRBD2. The germline gives CDR1 ENHRY, CDR2 SYGVKD. V trimming: 4 bases; J trimming: 1 base; junction bases outside the gene matches: 2. The CDR3 is 16 residues long. The CDR3 nucleotides read TGTGCCATCAGTGTGACTAGCGGGAAGAACACCGGGGAGCTGTTTTTT. Amino acids: CAISVTSGKNTGELFF.

Only a few counts were recorded for this clonotype. The gene calls are TRBV9 and TRBJ2-1, with no clear D. Looked up from germline, CDR1 is SGDLS and CDR2 is YYNGEE. CDR3 size: 15 residues. Deletions cut 0 bases from V and 0 bases from J, with 7 bases between. The CDR3 here is CASSVDLSSYNEQFF. CDR3 bases: TGTGCCAGCAGCGTAGACCTGAGCTCCTACAATGAGCAGTTCTTC.

This clonotype appeared a few times. The chain joins TRBV5-6 to TRBJ2-3, with TRBD2 matching over 9 bases. CDR1 and CDR2 (germline): SGHDT, YYEEEE. CDR3 length equals 15 residues. V dropped 6 bases and J dropped 2; count of bases not matched to a gene: 7. CDR3 sequence: CASTATSGYTDTQYF. CDR3 nucleotides: TGTGCCAGCACCGCGACTAGCGGATACACAGATACGCAGTATTTT.

The chain is built from TRBV5-1 and TRBJ2-3, with 11 bases aligning to TRBD2. V lost 4 bases and J lost 5; bases outside the gene matches: 15. CDR3 length equals 18 residues. CDR1 SGHRS and CDR2 YFSETQ come from the germline V gene. The CDR3, as DNA: TGCGCCAGCAGCGGCGGACTAGCGGGCCTCCAAGGGGGAGATACGCAGTATTTT. Translated: CASSGGLAGLQGGDTQYF.

The rearrangement links TRBV19 to TRBJ2-2, with TRBD2 matching 11 bases. Germline V gives CDR1 LNHDA, CDR2 SQIVND (reference sequence). CDR3 length: 16 residues. The V and J ends lost 6 bases and 6 bases, in that order; junction bases with no gene match: 9. The CDR3 protein is CASSGTSGSVAGELFF. In DNA form, the CDR3 reads TGTGCCAGTAGCGGCACTAGCGGGAGTGTCGCCGGGGAGCTGTTTTTT.

J is TRBJ1-6 and V is TRBV28, with D unresolved. Germline V gene lookup returns CDR1 MDHEN and CDR2 SYDVKM. This CDR3 region has 15 residues. V was shortened by 5 bases and J by 6 bases, with 14 bases between the two germline ends. CDR3 protein: CASSPGSGSNSPLHF. CDR3 sequence (DNA): TGTGCCAGCAGTCCGGGGTCCGGTTCTAATTCACCCCTCCACTTT.

The J gene is TRBJ2-5, the V gene TRBV19, with 10 bases lining up with TRBD2. The germline gives CDR1 LNHDA, CDR2 SQIVND (reference sequence). CDR3 length: 14 amino acids. V lost 10 bases to trimming and J lost 5 bases; unmatched junction nucleotides: 10. The CDR3 sequence: CATRPLAGVETQYF. As DNA, the CDR3 is TGTGCCACCAGACCCCTAGCGGGAGTGGAGACCCAGTACTTC.

The chain links TRBV27 to TRBJ1-5, with D uncertain. Trimming pared 6 bases from V and 4 bases from J, leaving 13 bases between. CDR1 is MNHEY and CDR2 is SMNVEV in the germline V gene (reference sequence). This CDR3 region has 14 residues. In DNA, the CDR3 is TGTGCCAGCAGCCAAGGTTTCGAGAATCAGCCCCAGCATTTT. It codes for CASSQGFENQPQHF.

CDR3 region: CASSPQIDPDGYTF. CDR3 nucleotides: TGTGCCAGCTCACCTCAGATCGATCCGGATGGCTACACCTTC. V and J are TRBV18 and TRBJ1-2; D is ambiguous. Germline V gene data show CDR1 as KGHSH and CDR2 as LQKENI. The V gene lost 3 bases and the J gene lost 6 bases, with 14 bases spanning the gap. This CDR3 contains 14 residues.

This clonotype was picked up a small number of times. CDR3: CASSLILRNEQFF. In nucleotides, the CDR3 is TGTGCCAGCAGTTTGATCTTACGGAATGAGCAGTTCTTC. V usage is TRBV12-3 or TRBV12-4 and J usage is TRBJ2-1; D uncertain. The V gene lost 3 bases and the J gene lost 7 bases, with 10 bases spanning the gap. There are 13 residues in the CDR3.

On this clonotype itself: A junction end diverges from the germline sequence, so it may reflect a read error. The chain joins TRBV18 to TRBJ2-4, with 9 bases that match TRBD1. CDR3 length: 15 amino acids. In germline, CDR1 is KGHSH, CDR2 LQKENI. The CDR3 DNA sequence: TGTGCCAGCTCAGCCGGGACAGGGACCAAAAACAGTCAGTACTTC. As protein: CASSAGTGTKNSQYF. The whole variable domain, filled in from reference TRBV18 and TRBJ2-4, reads NAGVMQNPRHLVRRRGQEARLRCSPMKGHSHVYWYRQLPEEGLKFMVYLQKENIIDESGMPKERFSAEFPKEGPSILRIQQVVRGDSAAYFCASSAGTGTKNSQYFGAGTRLSVL.